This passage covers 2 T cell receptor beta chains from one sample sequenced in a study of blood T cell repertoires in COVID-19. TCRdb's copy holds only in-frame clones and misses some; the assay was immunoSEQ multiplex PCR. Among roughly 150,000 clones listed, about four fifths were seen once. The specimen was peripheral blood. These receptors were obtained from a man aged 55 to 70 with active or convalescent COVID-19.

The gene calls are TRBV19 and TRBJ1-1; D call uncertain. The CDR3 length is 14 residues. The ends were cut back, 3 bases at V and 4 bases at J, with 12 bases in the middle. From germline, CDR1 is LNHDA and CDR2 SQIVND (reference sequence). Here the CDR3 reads CASSMRGLSTEAFF. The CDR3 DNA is TGTGCCAGTAGTATGAGAGGGTTAAGCACTGAAGCTTTCTTT.

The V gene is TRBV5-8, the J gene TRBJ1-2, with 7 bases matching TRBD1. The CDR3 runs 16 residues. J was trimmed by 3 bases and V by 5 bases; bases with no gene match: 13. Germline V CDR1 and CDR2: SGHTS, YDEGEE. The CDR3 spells CASRLGTVRLDYGYTF. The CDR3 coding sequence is TGTGCCAGCAGGCTAGGGACAGTCCGGCTAGACTATGGCTACACCTTC.